This TCR beta chain was obtained from a study of identical twins. Overall study findings and caveats: Among out-of-frame alpha sequences shared by twins, low generation probability occurred in excess. Clonotypes of the beta chain that were abundant in cord blood carried fewer insertions (memory repertoires showed none).

Each CDR3 protein is one row after TCRdb ran MiXCR on the 5' RACE reads. The data contain more than 400,000 distinct CDR3 sequences, approximately 14% of them singletons. Comment on this clonotype: The antigen remains unidentified.

The CDR3 extends over 14 amino acids. V lost 6 bases to trimming and J lost 2 bases; unmatched junction nucleotides: 7. Germline CDR1 and CDR2: MNHNS and SASEGT. These data are also associated with another study on yellow fever vaccine responses in identical twins. From that second work: Twins reportedly showed a vaccine T cell response that seemed partly convergent and partly personalized.

Sequencing input: CD4+ T cells sorted from blood. This rearrangement joins TRBV6-1 to TRBJ2-7, with 7 bases fitting TRBD2. The sequence was collected from a woman younger than 35 in good health. CDR3 coding DNA: TGTGCCAGCAGATCCGGGACTATCACCTACGAGCAGTACTTC. Protein: CASRSGTITYEQYF.